The 10 T cell receptor beta chains given below trace back to one sample, sequenced in a study of T-cell reconstitution after alpha-beta-depleted transplantation in children. Library preparation (for TCRbeta) was performed with unique molecular identifiers. MiXCR was run by TCRdb on the PCR reads, yielding one entry per CDR3 protein. Counted here are 700,000 to 950,000 distinct CDR3 sequences, around 15% occurring once; the ten biggest clones make up about 5%. Sequenced here: PBMCs, mostly from graft donor cells, sampled 360 days after TCRalphabeta/CD19-depleted stem cell transplant. Receptors were obtained from a male patient aged 10 to 17 who had a stem cell transplant for acute lymphoblastic leukemia, so the T cells may come from the graft donor.

CDR3 protein: CASRSTTGGFTEAFF. Written as DNA, the CDR3 is TGTGCCAGCAGGTCGACGACAGGGGGCTTCACTGAAGCTTTCTTT. J is TRBJ1-1 and V is TRBV12-3 or TRBV12-4, with TRBD1 identical over 10 bases. The CDR3 is 15 amino acids. Trimming removed 6 bases from V and 4 bases from J; junction bases left unmatched: 8.

This rearrangement joins TRBV29-1 to TRBJ2-1; 9 bases line up with TRBD2. Germline trimming cut 6 bases from V and 6 bases from J; bases unmatched to any gene: 12. CDR1 and CDR2 from the germline V gene are SQVTM and ANQGSEA. The CDR3 is 15 amino acids. The CDR3 nucleotides are TGCAGCGTGATGGGTGGCGGGAGGGCCTCCAATGAGCAGTTCTTC. Translating it yields CSVMGGGRASNEQFF.

This clonotype occurred many times. V gene TRBV12-3 or TRBV12-4 combines with J gene TRBJ2-2; 10 nucleotides match TRBD1. J lost 7 bases, V lost 5 bases, and 7 bases had no gene match. The CDR3 is 15 residues long. CDR3 sequence reads: CASSKGQGMDGELFF. The CDR3, as DNA: TGTGCCAGCAGTAAGGGACAGGGGATGGACGGGGAGCTGTTTTTT.

V gene TRBV2 combines with J gene TRBJ2-7, with a weak D call TRBD2 (5 bases). The CDR3 has 15 amino acids. Trimming shortened V by 1 base and J by 1 base, and 11 bases separated the two germline ends. Germline CDR1 is SNHLY and CDR2 is FYNNEI. The CDR3 DNA reads as TGTGCCAGCAGTGAAGGAGGGAATCCGTCCTACGAGCAGTACTTC. As protein: CASSEGGNPSYEQYF. Supplemented by reference TRBV2 and TRBJ2-7, the full variable domain reads EPEVTQTPSHQVTQMGQEVILRCVPISNHLYFYWYRQILGQKVEFLVSFYNNEISEKSEIFDDQFSVERPDGSNFTLKIRSTKLEDSAMYFCASSEGGNPSYEQYFGPGTRLTVT.

The chain links TRBV5-1 to TRBJ2-1, with D hard to call. Per the germline V gene, CDR1 is SGHRS and CDR2 is YFSETQ. This CDR3 is built from 16 residues. V was trimmed by 1 base and J by 7 bases, leaving 18 bases between them. The CDR3 spells CASSLITVVRRNEQFF. DNA for the CDR3: TGCGCCAGCAGCTTGATAACGGTAGTCCGTAGGAATGAGCAGTTCTTC. The entire variable domain, with the rest obtained from reference TRBV5-1 and TRBJ2-1, is as follows: KAGVTQTPRYLIKTRGQQVTLSCSPISGHRSVSWYQQTPGQGLQFLFEYFSETQRNKGNFPGRFSGRQFSNSRSEMNVSTLELGDSALYLCASSLITVVRRNEQFFGPGTRLTVL.

In its sample, this clonotype was seen a few times. The chain carries TRBV7-3 and TRBJ1-1; TRBD1 aligns across 9 bases. CDR1 SGHTA and CDR2 FQGTGA come from the germline V gene. The CDR3 covers 18 residues. Unmatched junction bases numbered 18, after V lost 5 bases and J lost 5 bases. The CDR3 region has the DNA TGTGCCAGCAGCCGGACAGGGGTGGTGGGGCAGCGAAGAACTGAAGCTTTCTTT. Its protein product is CASSRTGVVGQRRTEAFF.

This chain links TRBV7-2 with TRBJ2-1; TRBD2 aligns across 10 bases. CDR1 SGHTA and CDR2 FQGNSA come from the germline V gene. There are 17 residues in the CDR3. V lost 4 bases and J lost 5; bases outside the gene matches: 11. CDR3 DNA: TGTGCCAGCAGCTCGTCTAGCGGGAGTCGTTACAACAATGAGCAGTTCTTC. Translation: CASSSSSGSRYNNEQFF.

In its sample, this clonotype was seen many times. The rearrangement joins TRBV4-3 to TRBJ2-7, with 12 nucleotides matching TRBD2. After removal of 0 bases from V and 4 bases from J, the junction contained 7 bases not matched to a gene. CDR3 length equals 17 residues. The V gene's germline CDR1 is LGHNA and CDR2 YSLEER. CDR3 coding DNA: TGCGCCAGCAGCCAAGATCGGCTAGCGGGGGGGTTGTACGAGCAGTACTTC. Protein sequence: CASSQDRLAGGLYEQYF.

This clonotype came up a few times. The chain carries TRBV5-1 and TRBJ2-7; TRBD2 aligns across 9 bases. The CDR3 is made up of 13 amino acids. Germline V gene data show CDR1 as SGHRS and CDR2 as YFSETQ. Germline trimming cut 5 bases from V and 2 bases from J; bases unmatched to any gene: 2. The CDR3 reads CASRTSGPYEQYF. The CDR3 bases are TGCGCCAGCAGGACTAGCGGCCCCTACGAGCAGTACTTC.

The CDR3 nucleotides read TGCAGTGCTAAGAGGGCTAGGCTAGATACGCAGTATTTT. Protein product: CSAKRARLDTQYF. The chain has TRBV20-1 and TRBJ2-3, with a weak D call TRBD2 (5 bases). Looked up from germline, CDR1 is DFQATT and CDR2 is SNEGSKA (reference sequence). The CDR3 runs 13 residues. The V end was cut by 4 bases, the J end by 5 bases, with 13 bases between.